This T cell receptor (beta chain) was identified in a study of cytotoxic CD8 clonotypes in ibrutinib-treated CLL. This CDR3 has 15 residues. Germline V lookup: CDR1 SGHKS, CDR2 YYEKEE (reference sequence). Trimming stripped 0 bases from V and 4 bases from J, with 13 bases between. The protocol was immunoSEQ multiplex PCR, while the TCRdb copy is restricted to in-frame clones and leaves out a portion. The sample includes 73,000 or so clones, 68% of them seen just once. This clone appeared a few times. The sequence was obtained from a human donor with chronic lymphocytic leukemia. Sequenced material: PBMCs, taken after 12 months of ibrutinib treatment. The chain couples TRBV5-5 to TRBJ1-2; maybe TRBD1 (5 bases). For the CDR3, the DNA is TGTGCCAGCAGCTTGGAGCCGGGGCGCGGCTATGGCTACACCTTC. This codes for CASSLEPGRGYGYTF.